This T cell receptor (beta chain) was found in a study of blood T cell repertoires in COVID-19. Study-level background: Sites in the United States, Italy and Spain provided acute and convalescent COVID-19 samples. PBMCs, B-cell-depleted T cells, or T cells were the source of the cDNA or gDNA that made up the material.

The length of the CDR3 is 14 residues. Losses at the gene ends were 6 bases for V and 1 base for J; bases not matched to a gene: 3. CDR1 and CDR2 from the germline V gene are MRHNA and SNTAGT. In the original workflow: Nucleated cell number was recorded as an estimate derived from reference gene primer amplification. Some clones are missing from TCRdb's copy, which holds only in-frame ones; the method was immunoSEQ multiplex PCR. The D gene and trimming were derived from the DNA, and the V and J assignments and clone size from that table. The sample lists about 87,000 clones; roughly 80% were seen once.

The rearrangement links TRBV6-4 to TRBJ2-1, with 7 bases that match TRBD2. The source of this sequence is a woman between 45 and 65 years old with acute or convalescent COVID-19. Sequences were obtained from peripheral blood. CDR3: CASRLARSYNEQFF. CDR3 nucleotides: TGTGCCAGCAGACTAGCGCGATCCTACAATGAGCAGTTCTTC.